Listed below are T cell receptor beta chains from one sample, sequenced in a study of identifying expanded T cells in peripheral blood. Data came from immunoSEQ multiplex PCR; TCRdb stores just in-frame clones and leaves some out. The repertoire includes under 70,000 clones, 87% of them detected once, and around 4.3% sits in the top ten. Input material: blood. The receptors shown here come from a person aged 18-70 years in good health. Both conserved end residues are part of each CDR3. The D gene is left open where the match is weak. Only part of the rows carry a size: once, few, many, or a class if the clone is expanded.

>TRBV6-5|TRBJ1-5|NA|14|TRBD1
TGTGCCAGCAGCAGGGGGGGGCGGGAGGAGCCCCAGCATTTT
CASSRGGREEPQHF
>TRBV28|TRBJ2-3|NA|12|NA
TGTGCCAGCCGTGAGGGGGCAGATACGCAGTATTTT
CASREGADTQYF
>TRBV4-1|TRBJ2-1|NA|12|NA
TGCGCCAGCAGCCAAGATCGGAATGAGCAGTTCTTC
CASSQDRNEQFF
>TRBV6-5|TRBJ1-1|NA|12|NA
TGTGCCAGCAGTTACTCGGACGGAGAAGCTTTCTTT
CASSYSDGEAFF
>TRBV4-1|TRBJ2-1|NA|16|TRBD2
TGCGCCAGCAGCCTTTCTAGCGGGTCCTCCTACAATGAGCAGTTCTTC
CASSLSSGSSYNEQFF
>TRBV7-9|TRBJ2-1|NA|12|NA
TGTGCCAGCAGCTTAGACGGAGATGAGCAGTTCTTC
CASSLDGDEQFF
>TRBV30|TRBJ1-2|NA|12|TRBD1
TGTGCCTGGAGTCCCGGACAGGGAGGATACACCTTC
CAWSPGQGGYTF
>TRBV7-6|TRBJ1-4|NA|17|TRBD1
TGTGCCAGCAGCTTGTCCGGGACAGGTGCAACTAATGAAAAACTGTTTTTT
CASSLSGTGATNEKLFF
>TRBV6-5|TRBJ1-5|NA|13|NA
TGTGCCAGCAGTTCAGGGTACAATCAGCCCCAGCATTTT
CASSSGYNQPQHF
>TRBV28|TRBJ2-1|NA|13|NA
TGTGCCAGCAGTCCCCGGGGAGGATTTAGGCAGTTCTTC
CASSPRGGFRQFF
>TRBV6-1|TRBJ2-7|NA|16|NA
TGTGCCAGCAGTGAAGCGTCCGGGGGCGGAGGGTACGAGCAGTACTTC
CASSEASGGGGYEQYF
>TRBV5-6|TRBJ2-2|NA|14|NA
TGTGCCAGCAGCTCCGGGCCCAACACCGGGGAGCTGTTTTTT
CASSSGPNTGELFF
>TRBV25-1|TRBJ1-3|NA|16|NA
TGTGCCAGCAGTGAATTTAAAGGGATACAGGGAAACACCATATATTTT
CASSEFKGIQGNTIYF
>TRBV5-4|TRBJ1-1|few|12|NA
TGTGCCAGCAGCCGGCCCAACACTGAAGCTTTCTTT
CASSRPNTEAFF
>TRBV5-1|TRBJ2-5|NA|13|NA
TGCGCCAGCAGCTTGGCGGGCAGGGAGACCCAGTACTTC
CASSLAGRETQYF
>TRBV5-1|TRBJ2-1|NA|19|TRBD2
TGCGCCAGCAGCCAAACTAGCGGGGGGCCCCCACCCTCCTACAATGAGCAGTTCTTC
CASSQTSGGPPPSYNEQFF
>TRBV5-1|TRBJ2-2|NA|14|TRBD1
TGCGCCAGCAGCAGGACAGGGGACTCCGGGGAGCTGTTTTTT
CASSRTGDSGELFF
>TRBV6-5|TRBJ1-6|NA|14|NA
TGTGCCAGCAGTACAGGGTTCTATAATTCACCCCTCCACTTT
CASSTGFYNSPLHF
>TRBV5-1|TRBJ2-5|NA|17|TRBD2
TGCGCCAGCAGCTTGGGGGTAGCGGGAGAGGCTGGGGAGACCCAGTACTTC
CASSLGVAGEAGETQYF
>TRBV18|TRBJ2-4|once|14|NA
TGTGCCAGCTCACCACAGGGTTTAGAGAACATTCAGTACTTC
CASSPQGLENIQYF
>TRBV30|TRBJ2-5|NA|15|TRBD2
TGTGCCTGGAGTGTATCTCTAGCGGGAGGAGAGACCCAGTACTTC
CAWSVSLAGGETQYF
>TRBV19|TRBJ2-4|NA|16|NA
TGTGCCAGTAGTACCCACAGGGACCTAGCCAAAAACATTCAGTACTTC
CASSTHRDLAKNIQYF
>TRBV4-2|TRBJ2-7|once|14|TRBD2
TGTGCCAGCAGCCATGTAGCGGGGGACTACGAGCAGTACTTC
CASSHVAGDYEQYF
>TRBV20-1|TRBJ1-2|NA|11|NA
TGCAGTGTCAGGGATAACTATGGCTACACCTTC
CSVRDNYGYTF
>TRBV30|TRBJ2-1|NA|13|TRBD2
TGTGCCTCGAGACCGATCGGGAGGAATGAGCAGTTCTTC
CASRPIGRNEQFF
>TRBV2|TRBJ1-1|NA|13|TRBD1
TGTGCCAGTTTCCGGGACAGGGTCACTGAAGCTTTCTTT
CASFRDRVTEAFF